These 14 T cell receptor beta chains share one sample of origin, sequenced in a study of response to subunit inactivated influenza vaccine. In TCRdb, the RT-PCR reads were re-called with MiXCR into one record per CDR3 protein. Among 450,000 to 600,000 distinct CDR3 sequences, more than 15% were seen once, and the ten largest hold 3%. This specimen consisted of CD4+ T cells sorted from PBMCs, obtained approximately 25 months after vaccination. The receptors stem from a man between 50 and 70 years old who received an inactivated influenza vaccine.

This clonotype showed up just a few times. The CDR3 loop is CAISVAGTSDTQYF. DNA for the CDR3: TGTGCCATCAGTGTCGCGGGGACTTCAGATACGCAGTATTTT. The chain couples TRBV10-3 to TRBJ2-3; D might be TRBD2 (6 bases). CDR1 is ENHRY, CDR2 SYGVKD, per germline. The CDR3 is 14 amino acids. The V end was cut by 4 bases, the J end by 4 bases, with 12 bases between.

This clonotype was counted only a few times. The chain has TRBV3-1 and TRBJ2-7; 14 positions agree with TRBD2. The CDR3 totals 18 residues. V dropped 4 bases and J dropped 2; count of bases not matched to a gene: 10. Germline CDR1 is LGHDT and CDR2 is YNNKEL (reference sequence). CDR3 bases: TGTGCCAGCAGCCGGTCCGGGACTAGCGGGAGCCAAGCCTACGAGCAGTACTTC. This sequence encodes CASSRSGTSGSQAYEQYF.

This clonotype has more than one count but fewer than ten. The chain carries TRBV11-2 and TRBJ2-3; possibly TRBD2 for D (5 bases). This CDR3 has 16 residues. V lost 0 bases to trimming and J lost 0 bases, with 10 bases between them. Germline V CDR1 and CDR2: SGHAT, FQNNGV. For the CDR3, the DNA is TGTGCCAGCAGCTTAGAGGGCGGGCAAAGCACAGATACGCAGTATTTT. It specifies CASSLEGGQSTDTQYF.

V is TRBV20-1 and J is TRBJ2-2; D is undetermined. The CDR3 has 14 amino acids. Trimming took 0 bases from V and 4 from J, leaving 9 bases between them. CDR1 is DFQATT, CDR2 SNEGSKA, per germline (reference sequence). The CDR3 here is CSARDRPTTGELFF. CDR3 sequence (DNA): TGCAGTGCTAGAGATCGGCCAACCACCGGGGAGCTGTTTTTT.

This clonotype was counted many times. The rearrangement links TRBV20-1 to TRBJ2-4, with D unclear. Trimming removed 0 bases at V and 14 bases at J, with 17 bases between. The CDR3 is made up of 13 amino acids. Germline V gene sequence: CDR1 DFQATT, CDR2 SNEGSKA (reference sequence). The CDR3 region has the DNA TGCAGTGCTAGAGATCTGAAGTTAAGCGACGAGTACTTC. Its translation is CSARDLKLSDEYF.

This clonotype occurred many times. The CDR3 protein is CSVDWLAGGYNEQFF. CDR3 DNA: TGCAGCGTTGATTGGCTAGCGGGAGGATACAATGAGCAGTTCTTC. The chain couples TRBV29-1 to TRBJ2-1; 11 bases match TRBD2. This CDR3 spans 15 amino acids. Trimming cost V 3 bases and J 4 bases; bases outside gene matches: 5. Germline CDR1 reads SQVTM; CDR2 reads ANQGSEA.

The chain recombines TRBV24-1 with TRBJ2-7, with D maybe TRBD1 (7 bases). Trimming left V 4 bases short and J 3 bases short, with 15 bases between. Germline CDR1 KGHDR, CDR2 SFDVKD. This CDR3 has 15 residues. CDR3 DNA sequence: TGTGCCACCAGTGACTCCAACCAGGGGGGCTACGAGCAGTACTTC. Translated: CATSDSNQGGYEQYF.

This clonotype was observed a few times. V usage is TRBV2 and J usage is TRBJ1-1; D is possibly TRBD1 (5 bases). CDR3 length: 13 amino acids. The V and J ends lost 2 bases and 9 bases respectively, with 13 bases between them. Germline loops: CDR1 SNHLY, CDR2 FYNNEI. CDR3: CASSESGQVQAFF. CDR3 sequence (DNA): TGTGCCAGCAGTGAATCAGGGCAAGTCCAAGCTTTCTTT.

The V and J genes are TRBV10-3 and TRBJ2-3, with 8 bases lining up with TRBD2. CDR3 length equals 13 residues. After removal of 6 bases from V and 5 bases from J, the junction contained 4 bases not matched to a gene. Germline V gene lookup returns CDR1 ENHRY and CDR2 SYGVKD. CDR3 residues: CAIRGTSGDTQYF. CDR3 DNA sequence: TGTGCCATCAGAGGGACTAGTGGAGATACGCAGTATTTT.

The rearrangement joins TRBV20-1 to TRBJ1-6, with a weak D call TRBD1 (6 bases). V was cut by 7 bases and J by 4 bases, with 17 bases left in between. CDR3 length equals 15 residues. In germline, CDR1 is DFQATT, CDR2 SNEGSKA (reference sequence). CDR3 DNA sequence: TGCAGTGTGGCCCCGGGGGGCGCTTATAATTCACCCCTCCACTTT. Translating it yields CSVAPGGAYNSPLHF.

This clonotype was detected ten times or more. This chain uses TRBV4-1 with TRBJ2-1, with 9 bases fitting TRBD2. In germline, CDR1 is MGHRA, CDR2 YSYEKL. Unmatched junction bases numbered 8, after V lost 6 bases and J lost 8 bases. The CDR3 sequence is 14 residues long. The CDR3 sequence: CASSVMAGGDEQFF. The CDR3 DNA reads TGCGCCAGCAGTGTTATGGCGGGAGGGGATGAGCAGTTCTTC.

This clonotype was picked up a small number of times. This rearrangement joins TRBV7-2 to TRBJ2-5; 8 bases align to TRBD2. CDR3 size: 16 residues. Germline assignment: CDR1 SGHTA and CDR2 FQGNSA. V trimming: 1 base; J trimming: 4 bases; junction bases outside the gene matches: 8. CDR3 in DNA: TGTGCCAGCAGCTTAGGTATCCGGGGGGGTTCAGAGACCCAGTACTTC. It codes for CASSLGIRGGSETQYF.

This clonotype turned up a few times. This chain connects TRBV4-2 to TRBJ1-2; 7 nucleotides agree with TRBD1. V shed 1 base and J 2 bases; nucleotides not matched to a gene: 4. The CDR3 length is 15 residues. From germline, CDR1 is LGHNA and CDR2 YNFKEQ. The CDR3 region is CASSQGDSLNYGYTF. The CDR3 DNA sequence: TGTGCCAGCAGCCAAGGGGACAGCCTGAACTATGGCTACACCTTC.

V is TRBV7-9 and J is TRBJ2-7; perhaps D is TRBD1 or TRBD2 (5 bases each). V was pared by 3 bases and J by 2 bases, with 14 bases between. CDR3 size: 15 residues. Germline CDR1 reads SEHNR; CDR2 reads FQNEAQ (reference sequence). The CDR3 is CASSFVGESTYEQYF. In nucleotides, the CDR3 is TGTGCCAGCAGCTTCGTGGGGGAGTCAACCTACGAGCAGTACTTC.